This TCR beta chain was captured by sequencing in a study of cytomegalovirus exposure and HLA in healthy donors. PCR amplification relied on 60 Vbeta primers (plus 13 Jbeta primers). Generated by immunoSEQ multiplex PCR, the TCRdb table keeps only in-frame clones and is missing some. The data contain tens of thousands of clones, less than 75% of them seen just once; the ten biggest clones take up 9.5% to 13%. The CDR3 extends over 14 amino acids. Germline CDR1 is LGHNA and CDR2 is YNFKEQ. The ends were cut back, 0 bases at V and 9 bases at J, with 13 bases in the middle. What was sequenced was PBMCs. The chain couples TRBV4-2 to TRBJ2-3; D is undetermined. The clonotype originates from a woman aged 25 to 45 in good health and CMV-seronegative. The CDR3 DNA reads as TGTGCCAGCAGCCAAGATACGGGTGAAGCCACGCAGTATTTT. This gives the protein CASSQDTGEATQYF.